These 11 T cell receptor beta chains share one sample of origin, sequenced in a study of T cell changes during pregnancy in multiple sclerosis. Libraries were prepared by immunoSEQ multiplex PCR; TCRdb keeps only in-frame clonotypes and omits some of them. This sample carries approximately 46,000 clones, about 91% of them seen once, and the ten largest clones take approximately 9%. Material: CD8+ T cells from peripheral blood mononuclear cells, obtained after pregnancy. The receptors stem from a female donor with multiple sclerosis, enrolled in a pregnancy study.

This sequence joins TRBV4-1 and TRBJ2-1, with D possibly TRBD2 on 6 matching bases. The CDR3 length is 16 residues. In germline, CDR1 is MGHRA, CDR2 YSYEKL. Trimming removed 0 bases at V and 8 bases at J, with 17 bases between. Here the CDR3 DNA reads TGCGCCAGCAGCCAAGACGGGGCGGGATGGGCTCATGAGCAGTTCTTC. This sequence encodes CASSQDGAGWAHEQFF.

The V gene is TRBV7-2, the J gene TRBJ2-1; TRBD1 matches 7 bases. CDR1 SGHTA and CDR2 FQGNSA come from the germline V gene. The CDR3 runs 15 residues. V lost 7 bases to trimming and J lost 1 base; unmatched junction nucleotides: 7. The CDR3 spells CASTITGESYNEQFF. CDR3 bases: TGTGCCAGCACCATTACAGGGGAGTCCTACAATGAGCAGTTCTTC.

The chain uses TRBV9 and TRBJ2-1; 8 bases align to TRBD2. The CDR3 extends over 13 amino acids. Germline V gene data show CDR1 as SGDLS and CDR2 as YYNGEE. V lost 0 bases to trimming and J lost 13 bases; unmatched junction nucleotides: 6. The chain's CDR3 is CASSVGGGTSQFF. Here the CDR3 DNA reads TGTGCCAGCAGCGTAGGGGGGGGGACTAGTCAGTTCTTC.

This chain links TRBV6-1 with TRBJ2-7; tentative D call: TRBD2 (7 bases). The CDR3 has 16 amino acids. Germline V gives CDR1 MNHNS, CDR2 SASEGT. V lost 1 base and J lost 0, with 13 bases in between. As DNA, the CDR3 is TGTGCCAGCAGTGAAGTGGGGGGGCACAACTCCTACGAGCAGTACTTC. Amino acid sequence: CASSEVGGHNSYEQYF.

The chain has TRBV4-3 and TRBJ1-6; no definite D call. The germline CDR1 and CDR2 sequences are LGHNA and YSLEER. The CDR3 spans 18 residues. V shed 0 bases and J shed 3 bases, with 15 bases lying between them. The CDR3 is CASSQDMVPGVYNSPLHF. In DNA, the CDR3 is TGCGCCAGCAGCCAAGATATGGTCCCAGGCGTCTATAATTCACCCCTCCACTTT.

The rearrangement uses TRBV7-9 and TRBJ2-7; tentatively, D is TRBD2 (6 bases). V was pared by 0 bases and J by 3 bases, with 18 bases between. The CDR3 contains 17 residues. The germline V gene encodes CDR1 SEHNR and CDR2 FQNEAQ (reference sequence). CDR3 residues: CASSLARVEGSNYEQYF. As DNA, the CDR3 is TGTGCCAGCAGCTTAGCGCGGGTGGAGGGATCTAACTACGAGCAGTACTTC.

V gene TRBV7-6 combines with J gene TRBJ2-7; D ambiguous. CDR3 length equals 15 residues. Trimming stripped 5 bases from V and 3 bases from J, with 17 bases between. Germline values: CDR1 SGHVS, CDR2 FNYEAQ. The CDR3 sequence is CASSTFTGLGYEQYF. The CDR3, as DNA: TGTGCCAGCAGCACGTTTACGGGTTTGGGCTACGAGCAGTACTTC.

The gene calls are TRBV9 and TRBJ2-7; 10 nucleotides line up with TRBD1. The CDR3 sequence is 16 residues long. V trimming: 4 bases; J trimming: 5 bases; junction bases outside the gene matches: 12. The V gene's germline CDR1 is SGDLS and CDR2 YYNGEE. The CDR3 spells CASSLTGGTGVHEQYF. CDR3 coding DNA: TGTGCCAGCAGCCTAACGGGTGGGACAGGGGTTCACGAGCAGTACTTC.

The V gene is TRBV27, the J gene TRBJ1-5; a possible D gene is TRBD1 (6 bases). This CDR3 is built from 16 residues. The germline CDR1 and CDR2 sequences are MNHEY and SMNVEV (reference sequence). V was cut by 6 bases and J by 0 bases, with 15 bases left in between. CDR3 sequence: CASSSGTGNSNQPQHF. CDR3 DNA sequence: TGTGCCAGCAGCTCCGGCACAGGGAATAGCAATCAGCCCCAGCATTTT.

The chain recombines TRBV6-5 with TRBJ2-7, with 8 bases fitting TRBD2. Trimming cost V 8 bases and J 3 bases; bases outside gene matches: 6. CDR1 and CDR2 from the germline V gene are MNHEY and SVGAGI. The CDR3 has 13 amino acids. The CDR3 DNA sequence: TGTGCCAGCGGGGCGGGAGGCAACTACGAGCAGTACTTC. Translating gives CASGAGGNYEQYF.

This chain joins TRBV19 and TRBJ1-2, with D possibly matching TRBD1 (5 bases). Trimming removed 7 bases at V and 1 base at J, with 13 bases between. This CDR3 region has 14 residues. Germline loops: CDR1 LNHDA, CDR2 SQIVND (reference sequence). Written as DNA, the CDR3 is TGTGCCAGTACCCCGGCGGGGGGTAACTATGGCTACACCTTC. Translation gives CASTPAGGNYGYTF.